This TCR beta chain is drawn from a study of T cells in Graves' hyperthyroidism and ophthalmopathy. Overall study results and limits: In blood, most of the thyroid clonotypes expanded above 0.001 were also present.

Trimming took 6 bases from V and 3 from J, leaving 15 bases between them. This CDR3 region has 14 residues. Germline lookup yields CDR1 MDHEN and CDR2 SYDVKM. TCR beta CDR3 regions were amplified from RNA transcripts. Primed by the HTBI set, a first-round RT-PCR was run on the TCR CDR3. MiXCR was run by TCRdb on the multiplex PCR reads, yielding one entry per CDR3 protein. The repertoire holds over 200,000 distinct CDR3 sequences, with approximately 14% as singletons. This clonotype has at least ten counts. Antigen specificity is unknown. Source material for PBMCs was about 10 ml fresh peripheral blood.

The sample taken for sequencing was blood. This receptor was identified in a middle-aged woman with Graves' hyperthyroidism that later progressed to Graves' ophthalmopathy. The chain carries TRBV28 and TRBJ2-7, with D tentatively TRBD2 (6 bases). DNA of the CDR3: TGTGCCAGCAGCTCCTCCGGGACTTTCTACGAGCAGTACTTC. This codes for CASSSSGTFYEQYF.